Shown below are 20 T cell receptor beta chains from a single sample sequenced in a study of CD8 T cells in ankylosing spondylitis. TCRdb recomputed calls from the 5' RACE reads with MiXCR, one row per CDR3 protein. The sample has 35,000 to 50,000 distinct CDR3 sequences, about a tenth seen once. Material for sequencing was blood, either unsorted or a sorted T cell fraction (not recorded which). The receptor source for this set is a male donor with ankylosing spondylitis or in good health (not recorded which).

This clonotype was observed at least ten times. The J gene is TRBJ2-3, the V gene TRBV20-1; 7 bases match TRBD1. Germline loops: CDR1 DFQATT, CDR2 SNEGSKA (reference sequence). V was pared by 8 bases and J by 1 base, with 6 bases of the junction left unmatched. The CDR3 extends over 13 amino acids. In nucleotides, the CDR3 is TGCAGTCTCCAAGACAGGGGCACAGATACGCAGTATTTT. Its protein is CSLQDRGTDTQYF.

This clonotype appeared many times. The V and J genes are TRBV11-2 and TRBJ2-7, with TRBD1 matching 11 bases. J lost 6 bases, V lost 5 bases, and 6 bases had no gene match. This CDR3 is 14 amino acids long. Germline lookup yields CDR1 SGHAT and CDR2 FQNNGV. CDR3 bases: TGTGCCAGCAGCAATGGACAGGGGGCCTCCGAGCAGTACTTC. This sequence encodes CASSNGQGASEQYF.

In its sample, this clonotype was seen many times. V and J are TRBV6-1 and TRBJ1-6, with D unclear. The CDR3 contains 13 residues. Germline lookup yields CDR1 MNHNS and CDR2 SASEGT. The V end lost 10 bases, the J end lost 8 bases, and 15 bases lay between the germline ends. The CDR3 sequence is CATQAVSDSPLHF. In DNA, the CDR3 is TGTGCCACCCAGGCCGTCTCCGATTCACCCCTCCACTTT.

Many counts were recorded for this clonotype. V usage is TRBV9 and J usage is TRBJ1-2; D is ambiguous. In germline, CDR1 is SGDLS, CDR2 YYNGEE. The CDR3 is 15 residues long. Trimming removed 2 bases from V and 0 bases from J, with 11 bases in between. The CDR3 nucleotides read TGTGCCAGCAGCGTGGTTGACTCAGCTAACTATGGCTACACCTTC. It encodes CASSVVDSANYGYTF.

This clonotype was found many times. The rearrangement joins TRBV7-7 to TRBJ2-6; a weak D match, TRBD2 (6 bases). The length of the CDR3 is 15 residues. Germline CDR1 SSHAT, CDR2 FNYEAQ (reference sequence). The CDR3 DNA reads as TGTGCTAGCGGCGGGCCGCAGTCTGGGGCCAACGTCCTGACTTTC. It is translated as CASGGPQSGANVLTF.

This clonotype was seen more than once but under ten times. CDR3 in DNA: TGTGCCAGCAGCCGTAGCGGGAGTACGAATGAGCAGTTCTTC. Translation gives CASSRSGSTNEQFF. The J gene is TRBJ2-1, the V gene TRBV7-9; 9 positions match TRBD2. Germline assignment: CDR1 SEHNR and CDR2 FQNEAQ (reference sequence). Germline trimming cut 5 bases from V and 7 bases from J; bases unmatched to any gene: 6. CDR3 size: 14 residues. Combining the CDR3 with reference TRBV7-9 and TRBJ2-1 gives the whole variable domain DTGVSQNPRHKITKRGQNVTFRCDPISEHNRLYWYRQTLGQGPEFLTYFQNEAQLEKSRLLSDRFSAERPKGSFSTLEIQRTEQGDSAMYLCASSRSGSTNEQFFGPGTRLTVL.

This clonotype appeared many times. The chain couples TRBV20-1 to TRBJ1-5, with D unclear. CDR3 length: 16 amino acids. In germline, CDR1 is DFQATT, CDR2 SNEGSKA (reference sequence). V lost 4 bases, J lost 2 bases, and 18 bases lay in between. The CDR3 sequence: CSAINTAAKGNQPQHF. The CDR3 DNA reads as TGCAGTGCTATTAATACAGCGGCTAAGGGCAATCAGCCCCAGCATTTT.

This clonotype was found many times. V gene TRBV5-1 combines with J gene TRBJ1-1; 7 positions agree with TRBD1. In germline, CDR1 is SGHRS, CDR2 YFSETQ. This CDR3 comprises 20 residues. V lost 0 bases and J lost 5; bases outside the gene matches: 22. The CDR3 reads CASSLVPLSGIQGRGTEAFF. The CDR3 coding sequence is TGCGCCAGCAGCTTGGTCCCTCTTTCGGGAATACAGGGGAGGGGAACTGAAGCTTTCTTT.

The gene calls are TRBV20-1 and TRBJ2-5; 7 nucleotides align to TRBD2. Germline CDR1 DFQATT, CDR2 SNEGSKA (reference sequence). V trimming: 1 base; J trimming: 5 bases; junction bases outside the gene matches: 7. CDR3 size: 14 residues. Here the CDR3 DNA reads TGCAGTGCTAGAGCCCCAGCGGGATTTGAGACCCAGTACTTC. Protein sequence: CSARAPAGFETQYF.

V usage is TRBV3-1 and J usage is TRBJ2-2; D unresolved. This CDR3 has 15 amino acids. The germline V gene encodes CDR1 LGHDT and CDR2 YNNKEL (reference sequence). V lost 8 bases, J lost 3 bases, and 16 bases lay in between. The CDR3, as DNA: TGTGCCAGCCAACCAAGACGTCTAGACACCGGGGAGCTGTTTTTT. Translating it yields CASQPRRLDTGELFF. Full variable domain (remainder filled in from reference TRBV3-1 and TRBJ2-2): DTAVSQTPKYLVTQMGNDKSIKCEQNLGHDTMYWYKQDSKKFLKIMFSYNNKELIINETVPNRFSPKSPDKAHLNLHINSLELGDSAVYFCASQPRRLDTGELFFGEGSRLTVL.

There are many counts of this clonotype. The genes are TRBV20-1 and TRBJ2-1; the match to TRBD2 covers 10 bases. The CDR3 has 14 residues. CDR1 and CDR2 (germline): DFQATT, SNEGSKA (reference sequence). Trimming at V came to 6 bases and at J to 5 bases, leaving 7 bases not matched to a gene. The CDR3 coding sequence is TGCAGTGCCCTCCTAGCGGGAGACCACAATGAGCAGTTCTTC. Protein: CSALLAGDHNEQFF.

This clonotype was detected many times. The J gene is TRBJ2-3, the V gene TRBV5-1; no clear D. Germline V CDR1 and CDR2: SGHRS, YFSETQ. There are 14 residues in the CDR3. Trimming took 4 bases from V and 1 from J, leaving 10 bases between them. In DNA, the CDR3 is TGCGCCAGCAGCCTTGGAGACCGCACAGATACGCAGTATTTT. Amino acid sequence: CASSLGDRTDTQYF. The whole variable domain, remainder taken from reference TRBV5-1 and TRBJ2-3, is KAGVTQTPRYLIKTRGQQVTLSCSPISGHRSVSWYQQTPGQGLQFLFEYFSETQRNKGNFPGRFSGRQFSNSRSEMNVSTLELGDSALYLCASSLGDRTDTQYFGPGTRLTVL.

The gene calls are TRBV7-9 and TRBJ2-7; 11 nucleotides line up with TRBD1. The CDR3 contains 13 residues. Trimming took 5 bases from V and 9 from J; bases not matched to a gene: 6. Germline assignment: CDR1 SEHNR and CDR2 FQNEAQ (reference sequence). DNA for the CDR3: TGTGCCAGCAGCACCGGACAGGGGGCAATGCAGTACTTC. Its translation: CASSTGQGAMQYF. The full variable domain, rest sourced from reference TRBV7-9 and TRBJ2-7, is DTGVSQNPRHKITKRGQNVTFRCDPISEHNRLYWYRQTLGQGPEFLTYFQNEAQLEKSRLLSDRFSAERPKGSFSTLEIQRTEQGDSAMYLCASSTGQGAMQYFGPGTRLTVT.

This clonotype was observed at least ten times. The chain joins TRBV12-3 or TRBV12-4 to TRBJ2-7; D gene ambiguous. V was pared by 7 bases and J by 3 bases, with 19 bases between. CDR3 size: 15 residues. Here the CDR3 reads CASTTSTNPFYEQYF. In DNA, the CDR3 is TGTGCCAGCACCACCAGCACAAACCCATTCTACGAGCAGTACTTC.

This clonotype was seen a handful of times. The chain links TRBV20-1 to TRBJ2-7; perhaps D is TRBD1 or TRBD2 (5 bases each). CDR3 length: 13 residues. Germline-derived CDR1 and CDR2 are DFQATT and SNEGSKA (reference sequence). Trimming removed 1 base at V and 2 bases at J, with 9 bases between. In DNA form, the CDR3 reads TGCAGTGCTAGAGGGGACCAAACCTACGAGCAGTACTTC. Encoded protein: CSARGDQTYEQYF.

Many counts were recorded for this clonotype. V and J are TRBV6-6 and TRBJ2-1; 7 nucleotides agree with TRBD2. This CDR3 is 13 amino acids long. Germline-derived CDR1 and CDR2 are MNHNY and SVGAGI (reference sequence). The V gene end was trimmed by 8 bases and the J gene end by 2 bases; junction bases not matched to a gene: 3. CDR3 region: CASQRDPYNEQFF. The CDR3 region has the DNA TGTGCCAGCCAGCGGGACCCCTACAATGAGCAGTTCTTC.

This clonotype has a count of ten or more. This sequence joins TRBV12-3 or TRBV12-4 and TRBJ2-1; 11 nucleotides line up with TRBD2. Germline trimming cut 5 bases from V and 6 bases from J; bases unmatched to any gene: 15. The CDR3 contains 18 residues. CDR3 coding DNA: TGTGCCAGCAGTCCACATGGGGGAACTAGCGGGAGAGGCAATGAGCAGTTCTTC. This sequence encodes CASSPHGGTSGRGNEQFF.

At least ten counts were recorded for this clonotype. V usage is TRBV6-1 and J usage is TRBJ1-2; possibly TRBD1 for D (5 bases). V lost 5 bases to trimming and J lost 6 bases, with 22 bases between them. The germline V gene encodes CDR1 MNHNS and CDR2 SASEGT. The CDR3 is made up of 16 amino acids. The DNA for the CDR3 is TGTGCCAGCAGTCCTACCCCAGGGACCTCTAGCCATGGCTACACCTTC. Translating gives CASSPTPGTSSHGYTF.

This clonotype has a count of ten or more. V usage is TRBV27 and J usage is TRBJ2-2; D is uncertain. V gave up 3 bases and J gave up 6 bases, with 2 bases separating them. CDR1 and CDR2 (germline): MNHEY, SMNVEV (reference sequence). The length of the CDR3 is 11 residues. CDR3 loop: CASSFAGELFF. CDR3 coding DNA: TGTGCCAGCAGTTTCGCCGGGGAGCTGTTTTTT.

This clonotype was detected many times. This chain links TRBV7-2 with TRBJ2-5; D is uncertain. The CDR3 runs to 15 residues. The V and J ends lost 1 base and 0 bases respectively, with 9 bases between them. CDR1 is SGHTA and CDR2 is FQGNSA in the germline V gene. CDR3 nucleotides: TGTGCCAGCAGCTTAGGAGGCAGCTACCAAGAGACCCAGTACTTC. Protein product: CASSLGGSYQETQYF.